This TCR beta chain was profiled in a study of post-analysis software for immune sequencing data. Study-level information: Both relapsing-remitting and secondary progressive multiple sclerosis featured among the disease courses, as did progressive-relapsing multiple sclerosis.

As to this clonotype: Its antigen remains unidentified.

V lost 8 bases and J 7 bases, leaving 14 bases between the germline ends. The length of the CDR3 is 12 residues. Germline V CDR1 and CDR2: SNHLY, FYNNEI. Prepared libraries of TCR beta cDNA carried unique molecular identifiers. It was from about 0.98 to 11 million T cells that 450,000 to 550,000 cDNA molecules came. One entry per CDR3 protein results from TCRdb running MiXCR on the PCR reads. There are approximately 690,000 distinct CDR3 sequences in the sample; 59% occur only once, and roughly 12% lies in the top ten. Overall study results and limits: Analysis by F measure revealed that same-batch samples clustered strongly together. Included in a set of four or five TRBV segments more frequent in patients than controls were TRBV5-6, TRBV5-1 and TRBV20-1. Multiple sclerosis patients had significantly lower normalized Chao1 diversity than controls.

The genes are TRBV2 and TRBJ1-2, with TRBD1 as a possible D gene (6 bases). This clonotype originated in a girl aged 2 to 10 with multiple sclerosis. Material: blood. The DNA of the CDR3 is TGTGCCAGCGGATCGGGGGCAGGTGGCTACACCTTC. Its translation is CASGSGAGGYTF.